This TCR beta chain was found in a study of shared T cell receptors in the human thymus. The V gene's germline CDR1 is MNHEY and CDR2 SMNVEV (reference sequence). This CDR3 comprises 15 residues. The ends lost 5 bases at V and 6 bases at J; junction bases unmatched: 7. The method was immunoSEQ multiplex PCR; TCRdb's version includes in-frame clones alone and lacks a portion of them. The sample records about 660,000 clones, 88% being singletons. These same data were also listed under a study on human thymus T cells. That paper adds: It looked as if thymic and blood repertoires used V and J genes in a biased way.

Sequencing was carried out using thymocytes. The V and J genes are TRBV27 and TRBJ1-2; TRBD1 aligns across 12 bases. The sequence was obtained from a boy under three years old with a congenital heart defect. CDR3 region: CASSPLGQGANGYTF. DNA for the CDR3: TGTGCCAGCAGTCCTCTGGGACAGGGGGCGAATGGCTACACCTTC.